This section outlines one T cell receptor (beta chain) sequence together with its context. Its antigen is still unknown. Base quality data are lacking; no much larger clone is found one base away. The sample originates from a study of T cell changes during pregnancy in multiple sclerosis (dated by TCRdb to about 2019). Regarding the research as a whole: The study looked at changes in the T cell repertoire across pregnancy in women with multiple sclerosis.

Sequences ENHRY (CDR1) and SYGVKD (CDR2) are obtained from the germline V gene. From V the trimming removes 8 bases and from J it removes 5 bases, while the gene matches leave 11 bases of the junction unaccounted for. The CDR3 goes from the cysteine to the phenylalanine over 15 residues. Kept here is only the CDR3 DNA, which spans 45 bases and is read in frame from base 1. Receptor amplification or capture employed the immunoSEQ multiplex PCR assay. Not all clones reach the TCRdb copy of this immuneACCESS table, which keeps in-frame sequences only. Checked studies attribute under half of the gap to unresolved V genes and leave the rest unexplained. The sample table contains approximately 100,000 clones; only one count was recorded for more than 90% of them. The leading ten clones occupy around 3% of the sample.

This receptor was identified in a female donor with multiple sclerosis, enrolled in a pregnancy study. Sequencing was performed on peripheral blood, taken in the second trimester of pregnancy. This chain joins TRBV10-3 to TRBJ2-1, with 8 middle bases fitting TRBD1. The nucleotide sequence is TGTGCCATCCTGCCACAGGGGGGACCACACAATGAGCAGTTCTTC. It is translated as CAILPQGGPHNEQFF.